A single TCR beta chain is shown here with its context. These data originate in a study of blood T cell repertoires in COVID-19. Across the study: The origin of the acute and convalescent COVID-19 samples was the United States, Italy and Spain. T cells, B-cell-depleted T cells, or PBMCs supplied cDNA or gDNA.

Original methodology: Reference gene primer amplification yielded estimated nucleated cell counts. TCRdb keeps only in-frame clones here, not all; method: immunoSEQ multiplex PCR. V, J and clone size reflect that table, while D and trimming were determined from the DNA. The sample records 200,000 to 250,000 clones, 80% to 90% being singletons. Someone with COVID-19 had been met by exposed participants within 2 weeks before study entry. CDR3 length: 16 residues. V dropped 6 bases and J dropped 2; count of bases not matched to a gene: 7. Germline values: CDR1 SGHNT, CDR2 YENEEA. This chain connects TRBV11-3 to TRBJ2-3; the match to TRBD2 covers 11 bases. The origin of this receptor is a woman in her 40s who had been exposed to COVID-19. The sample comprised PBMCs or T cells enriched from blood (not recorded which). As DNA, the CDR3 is TGTGCCAGCAGGCGTACTAGCGGGGGATTCACAGATACGCAGTATTTT. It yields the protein CASRRTSGGFTDTQYF. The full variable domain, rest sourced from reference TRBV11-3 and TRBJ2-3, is EAGVVQSPRYKIIEKKQPVAFWCNPISGHNTLYWYLQNLGQGPELLIRYENEEAVDDSQLPKDRFSAERLKGVDSTLKIQPAELGDSAVYLCASRRTSGGFTDTQYFGPGTRLTVL.